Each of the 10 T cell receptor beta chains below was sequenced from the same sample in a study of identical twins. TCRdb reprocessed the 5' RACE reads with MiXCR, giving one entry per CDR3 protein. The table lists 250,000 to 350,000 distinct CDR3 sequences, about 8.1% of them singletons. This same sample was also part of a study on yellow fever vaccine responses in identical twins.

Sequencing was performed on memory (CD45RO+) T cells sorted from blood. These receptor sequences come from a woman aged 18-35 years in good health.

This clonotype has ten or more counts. CDR3 amino acids: CASSTRKRAFF. Here the CDR3 DNA reads TGTGCCAGCAGTACCCGTAAAAGAGCTTTCTTT. The chain combines TRBV28 with TRBJ1-1; D is unclear. This CDR3 comprises 11 residues. The germline V gene encodes CDR1 MDHEN and CDR2 SYDVKM. The V end lost 5 bases, the J end lost 10 bases, and 11 bases lay between the germline ends.

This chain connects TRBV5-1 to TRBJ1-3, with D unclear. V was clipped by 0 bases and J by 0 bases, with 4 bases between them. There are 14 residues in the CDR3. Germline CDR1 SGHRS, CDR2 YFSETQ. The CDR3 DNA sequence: TGCGCCAGCAGCTTGGACAACTCTGGAAACACCATATATTTT. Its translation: CASSLDNSGNTIYF.

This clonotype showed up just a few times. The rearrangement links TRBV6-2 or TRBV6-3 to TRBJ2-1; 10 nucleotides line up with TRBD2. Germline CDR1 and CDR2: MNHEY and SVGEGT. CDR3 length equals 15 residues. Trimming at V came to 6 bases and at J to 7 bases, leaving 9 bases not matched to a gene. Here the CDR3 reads CASSQTGLAVNEQFF. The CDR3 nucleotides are TGTGCCAGCAGCCAAACTGGACTAGCGGTGAATGAGCAGTTCTTC.

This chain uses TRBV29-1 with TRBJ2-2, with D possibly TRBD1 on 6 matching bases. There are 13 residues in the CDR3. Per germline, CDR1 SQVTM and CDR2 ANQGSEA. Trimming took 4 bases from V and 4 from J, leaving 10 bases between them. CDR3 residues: CSVVDRTTGELFF. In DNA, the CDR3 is TGCAGCGTTGTTGACAGGACCACCGGGGAGCTGTTTTTT.

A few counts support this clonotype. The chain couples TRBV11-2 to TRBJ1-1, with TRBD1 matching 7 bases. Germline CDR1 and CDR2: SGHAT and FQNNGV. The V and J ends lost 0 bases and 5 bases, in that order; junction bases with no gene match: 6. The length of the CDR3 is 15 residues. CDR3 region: CASSLDETGRTEAFF. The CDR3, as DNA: TGTGCCAGCAGCTTAGATGAGACAGGGCGGACTGAAGCTTTCTTT.

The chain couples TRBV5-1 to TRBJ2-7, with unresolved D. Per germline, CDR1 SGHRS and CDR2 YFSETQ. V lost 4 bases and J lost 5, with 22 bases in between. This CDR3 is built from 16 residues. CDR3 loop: CASSKNPRNSPHEQYF. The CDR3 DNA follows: TGCGCCAGCAGCAAGAACCCTAGAAATTCCCCCCACGAGCAGTACTTC.

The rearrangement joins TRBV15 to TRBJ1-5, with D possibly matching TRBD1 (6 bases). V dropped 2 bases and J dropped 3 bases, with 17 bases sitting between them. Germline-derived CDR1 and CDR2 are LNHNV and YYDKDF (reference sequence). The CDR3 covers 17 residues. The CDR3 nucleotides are TGTGCCACCAGCAGACTCGGGGCCAGGGGTCCCAATCAGCCCCAGCATTTT. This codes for CATSRLGARGPNQPQHF.

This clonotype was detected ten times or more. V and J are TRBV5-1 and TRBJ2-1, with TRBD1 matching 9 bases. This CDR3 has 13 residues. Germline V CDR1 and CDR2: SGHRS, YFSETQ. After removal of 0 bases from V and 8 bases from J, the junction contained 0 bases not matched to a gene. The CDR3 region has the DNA TGCGCCAGCAGCTTGGGGGACAGGGATGAGCAGTTCTTC. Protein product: CASSLGDRDEQFF. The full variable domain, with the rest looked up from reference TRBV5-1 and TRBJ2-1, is KAGVTQTPRYLIKTRGQQVTLSCSPISGHRSVSWYQQTPGQGLQFLFEYFSETQRNKGNFPGRFSGRQFSNSRSEMNVSTLELGDSALYLCASSLGDRDEQFFGPGTRLTVL.

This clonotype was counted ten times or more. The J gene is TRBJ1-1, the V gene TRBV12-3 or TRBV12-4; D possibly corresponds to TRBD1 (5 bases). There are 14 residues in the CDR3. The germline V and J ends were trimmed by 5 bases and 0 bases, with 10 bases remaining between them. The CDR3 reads CASSRGTLNTEAFF. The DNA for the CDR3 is TGTGCCAGCAGTCGCGGGACTTTGAACACTGAAGCTTTCTTT.

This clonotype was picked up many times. CDR3 sequence reads: CASLRGGYNEQFF. DNA of the CDR3: TGTGCCAGCCTACGGGGGGGCTACAATGAGCAGTTCTTC. This chain connects TRBV12-3 or TRBV12-4 to TRBJ2-1; TRBD2 matches 8 bases. The V and J ends lost 8 bases and 3 bases, in that order; junction bases with no gene match: 3. CDR3 length: 13 amino acids.